One T cell receptor (beta chain) is described in this entry. Germline CDR1 and CDR2: SGHRS and YFSETQ. Losses at the gene ends were 0 bases for V and 4 bases for J; bases not matched to a gene: 14. The CDR3 is 21 residues long. The assay was immunoSEQ multiplex PCR, and TCRdb's table has in-frame clones only and misses some. The sample shows 180,000 or so clones, around nine tenths of them seen only once. The data were obtained in a study of blood T cell repertoires in COVID-19. The source of this sequence is a man in his 70s with acute or convalescent COVID-19. This chain links TRBV5-1 with TRBJ2-1; 15 positions agree with TRBD2. Input material: peripheral blood. CDR3 protein: CASSLDRGSGLAGGRYNEQFF. The DNA of the CDR3 is TGCGCCAGCAGCTTGGACAGGGGCTCGGGACTAGCGGGAGGAAGGTACAATGAGCAGTTCTTC.